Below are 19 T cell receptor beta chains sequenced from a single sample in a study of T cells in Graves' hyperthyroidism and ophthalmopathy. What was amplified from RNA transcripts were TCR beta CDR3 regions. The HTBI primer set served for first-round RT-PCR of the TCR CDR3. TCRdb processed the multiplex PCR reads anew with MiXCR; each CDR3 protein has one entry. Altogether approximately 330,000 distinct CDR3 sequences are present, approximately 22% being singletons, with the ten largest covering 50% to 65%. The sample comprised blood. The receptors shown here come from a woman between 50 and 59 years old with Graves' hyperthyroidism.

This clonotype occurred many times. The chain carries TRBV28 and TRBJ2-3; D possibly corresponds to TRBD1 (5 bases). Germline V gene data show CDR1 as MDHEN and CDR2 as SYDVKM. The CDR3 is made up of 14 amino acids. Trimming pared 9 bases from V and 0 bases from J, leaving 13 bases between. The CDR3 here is CASHWGKSTDTQYF. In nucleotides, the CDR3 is TGTGCCAGTCACTGGGGCAAGAGCACAGATACGCAGTATTTT.

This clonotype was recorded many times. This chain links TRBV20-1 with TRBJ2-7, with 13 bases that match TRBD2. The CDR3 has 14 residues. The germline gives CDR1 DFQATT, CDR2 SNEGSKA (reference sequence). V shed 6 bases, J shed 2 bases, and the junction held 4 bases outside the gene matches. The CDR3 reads CSAATSGRTYEQYF. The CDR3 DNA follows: TGCAGTGCGGCGACTAGCGGGAGGACCTACGAGCAGTACTTC.

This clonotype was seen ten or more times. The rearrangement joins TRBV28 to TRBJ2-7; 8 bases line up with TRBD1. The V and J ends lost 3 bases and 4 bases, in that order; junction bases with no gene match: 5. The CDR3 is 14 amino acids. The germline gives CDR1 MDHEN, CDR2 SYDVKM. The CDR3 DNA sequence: TGTGCCAGCAGTTTCTTGGGACAGGCGTACGAGCAGTACTTC. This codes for CASSFLGQAYEQYF.

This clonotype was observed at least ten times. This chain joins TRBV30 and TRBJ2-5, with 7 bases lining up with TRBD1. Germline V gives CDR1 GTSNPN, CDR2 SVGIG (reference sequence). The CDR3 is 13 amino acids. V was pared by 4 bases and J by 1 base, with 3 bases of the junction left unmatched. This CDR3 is CAWTRDSQETQYF. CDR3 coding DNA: TGTGCCTGGACACGGGACAGCCAAGAGACCCAGTACTTC.

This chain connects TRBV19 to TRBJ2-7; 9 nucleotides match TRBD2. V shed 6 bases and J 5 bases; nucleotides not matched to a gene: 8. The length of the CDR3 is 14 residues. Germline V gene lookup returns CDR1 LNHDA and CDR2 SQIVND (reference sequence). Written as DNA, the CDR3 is TGTGCCAGTAGCCCGGGACTAGCATGGCACGAGCAGTACTTC. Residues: CASSPGLAWHEQYF.

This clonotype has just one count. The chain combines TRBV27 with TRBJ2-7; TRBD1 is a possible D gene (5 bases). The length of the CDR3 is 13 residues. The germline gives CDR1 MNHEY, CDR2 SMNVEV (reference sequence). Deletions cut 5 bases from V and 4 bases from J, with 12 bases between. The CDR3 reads CASSPSTVYEQYF. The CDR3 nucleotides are TGTGCCAGCAGTCCATCGACAGTATACGAGCAGTACTTC.

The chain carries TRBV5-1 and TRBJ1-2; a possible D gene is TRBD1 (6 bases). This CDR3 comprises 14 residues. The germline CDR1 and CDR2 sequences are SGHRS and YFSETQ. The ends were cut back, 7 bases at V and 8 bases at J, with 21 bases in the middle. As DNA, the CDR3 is TGCGCCAGCCGGGGGGGCAGGGAGGACGGCGGCTACACCTTC. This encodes CASRGGREDGGYTF.

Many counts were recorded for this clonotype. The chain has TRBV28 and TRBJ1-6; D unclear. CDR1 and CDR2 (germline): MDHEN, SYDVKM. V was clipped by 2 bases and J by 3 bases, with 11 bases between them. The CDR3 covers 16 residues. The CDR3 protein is CASSLTPPSYNSPLHF. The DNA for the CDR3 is TGTGCCAGCAGTTTAACCCCACCGAGCTATAATTCACCCCTCCACTTT.

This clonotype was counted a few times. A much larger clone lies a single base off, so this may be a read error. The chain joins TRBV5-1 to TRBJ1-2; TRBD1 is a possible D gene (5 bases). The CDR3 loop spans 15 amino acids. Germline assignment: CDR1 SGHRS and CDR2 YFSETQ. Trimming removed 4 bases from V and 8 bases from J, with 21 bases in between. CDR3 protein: CASSAATGPPAGYTF. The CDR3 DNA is TGCGCCAGCAGCGCCGCGACGGGACCTCCAGCGGGCTACACCTTC.

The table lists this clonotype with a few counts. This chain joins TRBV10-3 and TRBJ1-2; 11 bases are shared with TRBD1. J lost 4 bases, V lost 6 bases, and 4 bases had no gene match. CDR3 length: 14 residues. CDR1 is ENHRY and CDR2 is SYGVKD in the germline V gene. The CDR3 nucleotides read TGTGCCATCAGGGGACAGGGGGGAATCTATGGCTACACCTTC. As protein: CAIRGQGGIYGYTF.

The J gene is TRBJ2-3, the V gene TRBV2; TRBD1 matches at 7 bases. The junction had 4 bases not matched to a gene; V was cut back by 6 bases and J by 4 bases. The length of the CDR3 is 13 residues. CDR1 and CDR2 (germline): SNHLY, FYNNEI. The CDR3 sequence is CASRPTGSDTQYF. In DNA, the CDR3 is TGTGCCAGCAGACCGACAGGGTCAGATACGCAGTATTTT.

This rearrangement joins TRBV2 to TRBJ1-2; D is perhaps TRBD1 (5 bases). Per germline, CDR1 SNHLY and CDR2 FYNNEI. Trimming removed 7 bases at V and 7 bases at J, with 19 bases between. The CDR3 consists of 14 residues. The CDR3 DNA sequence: TGTGCCAGCATTCCGGGGGGTCAGCAGGCTGGCTACACCTTC. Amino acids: CASIPGGQQAGYTF.

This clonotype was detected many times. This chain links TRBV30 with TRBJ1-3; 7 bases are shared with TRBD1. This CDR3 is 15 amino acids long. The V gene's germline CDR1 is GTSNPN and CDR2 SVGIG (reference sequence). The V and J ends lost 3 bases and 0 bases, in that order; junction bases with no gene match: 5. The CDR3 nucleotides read TGTGCCTGGAGCCTGGGACAGAGCTCTGGAAACACCATATATTTT. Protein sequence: CAWSLGQSSGNTIYF. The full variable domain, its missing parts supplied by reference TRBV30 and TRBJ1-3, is SQTIHQWPATLVQPVGSPLSLECTVEGTSNPNLYWYRQAAGRGLQLLFYSVGIGQISSEVPQNLSASRPQDRQFILSSKKLLLSDSGFYLCAWSLGQSSGNTIYFGEGSWLTVV.

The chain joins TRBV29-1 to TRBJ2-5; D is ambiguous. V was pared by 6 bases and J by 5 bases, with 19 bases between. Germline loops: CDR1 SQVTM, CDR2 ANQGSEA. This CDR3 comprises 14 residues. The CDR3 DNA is TGCAGCGTCGACGCCTGGGAACGTGGGGAGACCCAGTACTTC. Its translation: CSVDAWERGETQYF.

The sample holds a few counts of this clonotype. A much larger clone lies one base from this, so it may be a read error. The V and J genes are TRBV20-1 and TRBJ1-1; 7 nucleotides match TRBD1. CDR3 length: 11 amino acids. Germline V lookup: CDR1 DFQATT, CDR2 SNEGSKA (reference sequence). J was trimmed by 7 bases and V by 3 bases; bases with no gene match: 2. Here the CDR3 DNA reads TGCAGTGCTAGGGGGGACAGTGAAGCTTTCTTT. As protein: CSARGDSEAFF.

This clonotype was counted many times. The CDR3 DNA sequence: TGTGCCAGCAGCTTGACGGGGCGTCTAGCGGGAGGCAATGAGCAGTTCTTC. This sequence encodes CASSLTGRLAGGNEQFF. This sequence joins TRBV11-2 and TRBJ2-1; 11 bases are a match to TRBD2. V was clipped by 3 bases and J by 6 bases; unmatched bases: 10. The CDR3 is made up of 17 amino acids. CDR1 and CDR2 (germline): SGHAT, FQNNGV.

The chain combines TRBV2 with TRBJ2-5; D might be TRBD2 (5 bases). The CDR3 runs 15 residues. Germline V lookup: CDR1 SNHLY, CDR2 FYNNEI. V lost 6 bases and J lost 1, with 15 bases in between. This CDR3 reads CASSRGEWGQETQYF. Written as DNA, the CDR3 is TGTGCCAGCAGCCGGGGAGAATGGGGCCAAGAGACCCAGTACTTC.

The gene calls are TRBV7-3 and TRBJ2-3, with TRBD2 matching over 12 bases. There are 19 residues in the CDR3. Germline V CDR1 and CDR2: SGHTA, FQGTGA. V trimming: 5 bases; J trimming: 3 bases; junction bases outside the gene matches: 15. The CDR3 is CASSPLGASGRAWTDTQYF. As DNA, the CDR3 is TGTGCCAGCAGCCCCCTGGGGGCTAGCGGGAGGGCCTGGACAGATACGCAGTATTTT.

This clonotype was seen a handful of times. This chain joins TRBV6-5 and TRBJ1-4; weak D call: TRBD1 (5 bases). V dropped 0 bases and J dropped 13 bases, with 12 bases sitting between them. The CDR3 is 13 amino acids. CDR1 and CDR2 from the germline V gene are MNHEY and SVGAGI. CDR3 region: CASSYSATVGLFF. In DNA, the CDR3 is TGTGCCAGCAGTTACTCGGCGACAGTAGGACTGTTTTTT.